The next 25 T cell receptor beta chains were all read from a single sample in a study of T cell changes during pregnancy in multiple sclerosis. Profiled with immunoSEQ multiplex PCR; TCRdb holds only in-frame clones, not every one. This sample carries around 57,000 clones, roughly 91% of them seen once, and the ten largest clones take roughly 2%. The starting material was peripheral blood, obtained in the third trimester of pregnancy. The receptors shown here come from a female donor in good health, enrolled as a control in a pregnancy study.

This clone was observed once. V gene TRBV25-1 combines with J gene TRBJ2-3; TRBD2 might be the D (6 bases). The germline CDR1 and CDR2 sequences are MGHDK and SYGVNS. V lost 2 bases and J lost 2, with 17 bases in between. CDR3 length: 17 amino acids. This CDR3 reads CASSERGTGLLTDTQYF. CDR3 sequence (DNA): TGTGCCAGCAGTGAACGAGGAACGGGACTTCTCACAGATACGCAGTATTTT.

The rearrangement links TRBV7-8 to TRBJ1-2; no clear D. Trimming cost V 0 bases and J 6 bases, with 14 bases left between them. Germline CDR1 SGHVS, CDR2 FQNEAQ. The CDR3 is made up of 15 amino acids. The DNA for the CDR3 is TGTGCCAGCAGCTTAGCGGGCCCTTCTACGAATGGCTACACCTTC. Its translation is CASSLAGPSTNGYTF.

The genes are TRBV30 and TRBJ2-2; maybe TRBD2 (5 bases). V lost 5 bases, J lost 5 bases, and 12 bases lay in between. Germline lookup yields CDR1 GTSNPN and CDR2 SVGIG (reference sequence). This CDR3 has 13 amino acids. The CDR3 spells CAWASRRTGELFF. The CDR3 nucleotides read TGTGCCTGGGCCAGCAGGAGGACCGGGGAGCTGTTTTTT.

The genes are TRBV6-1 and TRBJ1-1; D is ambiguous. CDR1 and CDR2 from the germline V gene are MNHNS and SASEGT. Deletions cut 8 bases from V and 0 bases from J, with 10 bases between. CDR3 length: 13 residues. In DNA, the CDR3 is TGTGCCAGCGCGACACCGATGAACACTGAAGCTTTCTTT. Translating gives CASATPMNTEAFF.

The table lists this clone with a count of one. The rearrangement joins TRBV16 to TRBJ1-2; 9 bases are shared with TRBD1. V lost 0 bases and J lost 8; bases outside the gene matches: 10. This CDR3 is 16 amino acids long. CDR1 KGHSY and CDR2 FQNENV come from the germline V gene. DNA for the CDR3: TGTGCCAGCAGCCAATCAGGCGGGGACAGGGCTTTCGGCTACACCTTC. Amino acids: CASSQSGGDRAFGYTF. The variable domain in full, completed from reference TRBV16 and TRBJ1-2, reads GEEVAQTPKHLVRGEGQKAKLYCAPIKGHSYVFWYQQVLKNEFKFLISFQNENVFDETGMPKERFSAKCLPNSPCSLEIQATKLEDSAVYFCASSQSGGDRAFGYTFGSGTRLTVV.

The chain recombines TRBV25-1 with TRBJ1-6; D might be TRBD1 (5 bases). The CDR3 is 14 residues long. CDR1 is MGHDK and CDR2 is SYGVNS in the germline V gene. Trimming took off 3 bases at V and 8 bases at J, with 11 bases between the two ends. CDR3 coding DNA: TGTGCCAGCAGTGAGCGGGGGTATGATTCACCCCTCCACTTT. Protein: CASSERGYDSPLHF.

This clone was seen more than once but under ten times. CDR3 DNA: TGTGCCAGCCATCCCCGGGACAGAAGCCTTGAAGCTTTCTTT. It encodes CASHPRDRSLEAFF. The chain is built from TRBV2 and TRBJ1-1; TRBD1 matches 7 bases. V dropped 8 bases and J dropped 7; count of bases not matched to a gene: 13. There are 14 residues in the CDR3. Germline loops: CDR1 SNHLY, CDR2 FYNNEI.

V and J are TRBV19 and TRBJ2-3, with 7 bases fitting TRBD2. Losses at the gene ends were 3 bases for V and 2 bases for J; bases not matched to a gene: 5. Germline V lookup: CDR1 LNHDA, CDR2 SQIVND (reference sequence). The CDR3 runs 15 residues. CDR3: CASSIQREPTDTQYF. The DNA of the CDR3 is TGTGCCAGTAGTATCCAGCGGGAACCCACAGATACGCAGTATTTT.

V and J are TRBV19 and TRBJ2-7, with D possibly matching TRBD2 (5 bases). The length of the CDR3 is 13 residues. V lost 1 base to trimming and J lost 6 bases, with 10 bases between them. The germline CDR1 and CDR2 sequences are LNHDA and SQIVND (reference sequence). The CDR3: CASSIVGRREQYF. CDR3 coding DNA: TGTGCCAGTAGTATAGTGGGGAGACGCGAGCAGTACTTC. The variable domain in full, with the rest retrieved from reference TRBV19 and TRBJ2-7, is DGGITQSPKYLFRKEGQNVTLSCEQNLNHDAMYWYRQDPGQGLRLIYYSQIVNDFQKGDIAEGYSVSREKKESFPLTVTSAQKNPTAFYLCASSIVGRREQYFGPGTRLTVT.

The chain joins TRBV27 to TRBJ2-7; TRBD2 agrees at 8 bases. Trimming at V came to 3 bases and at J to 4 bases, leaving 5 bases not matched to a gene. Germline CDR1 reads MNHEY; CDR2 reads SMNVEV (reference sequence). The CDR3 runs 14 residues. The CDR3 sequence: CASSFASGPYEQYF. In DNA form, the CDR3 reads TGTGCCAGCAGTTTCGCTAGCGGGCCTTACGAGCAGTACTTC.

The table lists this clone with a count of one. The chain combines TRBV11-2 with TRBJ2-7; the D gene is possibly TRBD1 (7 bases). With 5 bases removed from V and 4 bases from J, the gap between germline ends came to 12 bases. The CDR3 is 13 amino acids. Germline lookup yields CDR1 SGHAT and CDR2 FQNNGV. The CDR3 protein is CASSPPGGYEQYF. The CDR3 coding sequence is TGTGCCAGCAGCCCACCAGGGGGGTACGAGCAGTACTTC.

CDR3 DNA sequence: TGTGCCAGCTCGGGTCTTGACACCGGGGAGCTGTTTTTT. This encodes CASSGLDTGELFF. J is TRBJ2-2 and V is TRBV2; no firm D call. Per germline, CDR1 SNHLY and CDR2 FYNNEI. Trimming left V 8 bases short and J 3 bases short, with 10 bases between. This CDR3 has 13 residues.

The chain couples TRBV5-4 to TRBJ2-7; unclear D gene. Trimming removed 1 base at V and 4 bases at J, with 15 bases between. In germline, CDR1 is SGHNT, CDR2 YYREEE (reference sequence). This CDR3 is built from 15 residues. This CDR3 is CASSLRSSAEYEQYF. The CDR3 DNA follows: TGTGCCAGCAGCTTGCGATCCTCTGCGGAATACGAGCAGTACTTC.

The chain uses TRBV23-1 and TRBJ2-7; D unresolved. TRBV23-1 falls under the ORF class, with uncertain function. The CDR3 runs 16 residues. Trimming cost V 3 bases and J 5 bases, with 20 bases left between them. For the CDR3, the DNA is TGCGCCAGCAGTCACCCCCTAGGTCTTCCTAACAACGAGCAGTACTTC. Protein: CASSHPLGLPNNEQYF.

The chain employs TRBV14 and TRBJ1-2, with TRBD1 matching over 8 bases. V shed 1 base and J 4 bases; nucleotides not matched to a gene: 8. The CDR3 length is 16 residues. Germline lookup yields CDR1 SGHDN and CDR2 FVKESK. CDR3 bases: TGTGCCAGCAGCCAAGTGGGGACAGGTGCTACCTATGGCTACACCTTC. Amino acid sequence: CASSQVGTGATYGYTF.

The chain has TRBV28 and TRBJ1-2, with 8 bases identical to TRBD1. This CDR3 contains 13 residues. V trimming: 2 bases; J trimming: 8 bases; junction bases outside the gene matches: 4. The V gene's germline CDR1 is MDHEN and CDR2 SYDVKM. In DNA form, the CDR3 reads TGTGCCAGCAGTTTACCAACAGGGGGGGGCTACACCTTC. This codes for CASSLPTGGGYTF.

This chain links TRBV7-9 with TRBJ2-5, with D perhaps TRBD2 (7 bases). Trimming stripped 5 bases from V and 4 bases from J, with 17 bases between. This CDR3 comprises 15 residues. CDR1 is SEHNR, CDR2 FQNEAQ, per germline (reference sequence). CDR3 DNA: TGTGCCAGCAGCAAGGGGGGGCCCCTTTCAGAGACCCAGTACTTC. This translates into CASSKGGPLSETQYF. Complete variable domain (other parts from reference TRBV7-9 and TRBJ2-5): DTGVSQNPRHKITKRGQNVTFRCDPISEHNRLYWYRQTLGQGPEFLTYFQNEAQLEKSRLLSDRFSAERPKGSFSTLEIQRTEQGDSAMYLCASSKGGPLSETQYFGPGTRLLVL.

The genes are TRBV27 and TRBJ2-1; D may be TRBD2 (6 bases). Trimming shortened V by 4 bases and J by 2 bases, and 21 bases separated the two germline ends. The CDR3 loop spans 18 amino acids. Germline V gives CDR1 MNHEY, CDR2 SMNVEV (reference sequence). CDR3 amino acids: CASSSPSGAWKAYNEQFF. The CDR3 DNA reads TGTGCCAGCAGTTCCCCTTCGGGAGCCTGGAAGGCCTACAATGAGCAGTTCTTC.

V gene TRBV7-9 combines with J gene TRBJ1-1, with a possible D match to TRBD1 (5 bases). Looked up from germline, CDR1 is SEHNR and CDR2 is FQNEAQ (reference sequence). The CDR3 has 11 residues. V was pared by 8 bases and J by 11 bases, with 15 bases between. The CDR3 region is CASDQGPGAFF. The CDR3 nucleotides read TGTGCCAGCGATCAGGGCCCAGGTGCTTTCTTT.

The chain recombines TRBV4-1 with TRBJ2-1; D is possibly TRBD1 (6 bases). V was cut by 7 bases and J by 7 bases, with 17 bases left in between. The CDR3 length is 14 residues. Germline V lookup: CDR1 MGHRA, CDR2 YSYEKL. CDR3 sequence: CASKGDPWANEQFF. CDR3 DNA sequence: TGCGCCAGCAAGGGGGACCCATGGGCGAATGAGCAGTTCTTC.

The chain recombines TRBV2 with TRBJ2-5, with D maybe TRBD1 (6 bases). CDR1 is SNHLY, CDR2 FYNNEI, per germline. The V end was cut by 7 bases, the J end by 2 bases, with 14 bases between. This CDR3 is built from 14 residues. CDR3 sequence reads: CASINQGMQETQYF. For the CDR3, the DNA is TGTGCCAGCATAAATCAGGGGATGCAAGAGACCCAGTACTTC.

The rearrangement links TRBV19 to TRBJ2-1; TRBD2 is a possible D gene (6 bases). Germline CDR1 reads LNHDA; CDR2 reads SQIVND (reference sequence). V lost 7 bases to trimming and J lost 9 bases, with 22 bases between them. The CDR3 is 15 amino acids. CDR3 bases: TGTGCCAGTACCAGACAAGGACTACCAATCAGTGAGCAGTTCTTC. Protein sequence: CASTRQGLPISEQFF.

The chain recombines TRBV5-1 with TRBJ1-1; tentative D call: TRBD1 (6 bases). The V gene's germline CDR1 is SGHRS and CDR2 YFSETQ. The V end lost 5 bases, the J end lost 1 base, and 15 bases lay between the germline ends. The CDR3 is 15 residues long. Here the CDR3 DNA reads TGCGCCAGCAGGCTTGGGGGCTGGGGGAACACTGAAGCTTTCTTT. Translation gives CASRLGGWGNTEAFF. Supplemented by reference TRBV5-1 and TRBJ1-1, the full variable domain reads KAGVTQTPRYLIKTRGQQVTLSCSPISGHRSVSWYQQTPGQGLQFLFEYFSETQRNKGNFPGRFSGRQFSNSRSEMNVSTLELGDSALYLCASRLGGWGNTEAFFGQGTRLTVV.

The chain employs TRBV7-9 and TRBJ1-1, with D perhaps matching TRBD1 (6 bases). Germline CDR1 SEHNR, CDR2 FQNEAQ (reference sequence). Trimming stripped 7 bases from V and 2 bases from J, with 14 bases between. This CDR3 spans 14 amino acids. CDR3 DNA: TGTGCCAGCAACCGACAGGCAGGTAACACTGAAGCTTTCTTT. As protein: CASNRQAGNTEAFF.

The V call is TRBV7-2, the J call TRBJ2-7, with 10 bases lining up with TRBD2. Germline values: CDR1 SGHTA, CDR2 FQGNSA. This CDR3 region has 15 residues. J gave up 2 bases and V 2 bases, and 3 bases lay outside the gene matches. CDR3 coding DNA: TGTGCCAGCAGCTTACTAGCGGGGGCTGCCTACGAGCAGTACTTC. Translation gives CASSLLAGAAYEQYF.